The entry below describes one T cell receptor (beta chain). Its specificity is not known. Germline CDR1 and CDR2: LNHDA and SQIVND (reference sequence). The CDR3 runs to 14 residues. Trimming took 4 bases from V and 5 from J, leaving 14 bases between them. Clones were sequenced by immunoSEQ multiplex PCR, and TCRdb holds only the in-frame ones, with some missing. The sample has about 97,000 clones, approximately 72% seen once. This record belongs to a study of radiotherapy plus CTLA-4 blockade in lung cancer. Overall study results and limits: Clones derived from tumor TCRs expanded in blood after radiotherapy plus ipilimumab.

The receptor was isolated from a human donor with non-small cell lung cancer who had a partial response to radiotherapy plus ipilimumab. Some clones in this sample may be carry-over from other donors' samples. The chain links TRBV19 to TRBJ2-5; D is unresolved. This specimen was peripheral blood, taken from a patient treated with radiotherapy plus ipilimumab. As DNA, the CDR3 is TGTGCCAGTAGTAGAACTCCACAAGCGGAGACCCAGTACTTC. It encodes CASSRTPQAETQYF.